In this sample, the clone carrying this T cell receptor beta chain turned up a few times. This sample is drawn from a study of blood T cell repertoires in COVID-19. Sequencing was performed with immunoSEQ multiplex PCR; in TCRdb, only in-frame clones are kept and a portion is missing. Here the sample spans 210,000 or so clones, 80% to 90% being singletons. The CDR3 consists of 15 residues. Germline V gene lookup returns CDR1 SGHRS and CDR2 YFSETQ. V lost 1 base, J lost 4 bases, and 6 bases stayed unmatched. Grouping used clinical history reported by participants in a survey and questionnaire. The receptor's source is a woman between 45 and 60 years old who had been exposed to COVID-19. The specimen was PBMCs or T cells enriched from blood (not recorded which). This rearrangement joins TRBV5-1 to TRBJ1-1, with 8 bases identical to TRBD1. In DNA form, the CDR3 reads TGCGCCAGCAGCTTGCAGGGGGCGCCTAGCACTGAAGCTTTCTTT. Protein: CASSLQGAPSTEAFF.